Here is one T cell receptor beta chain with its context. Which antigen it targets is not known. One base away there is no much larger clone; base qualities are not given. Library method: 5' RACE. Sequencing relied on an Illumina HiSeq 2500. A second PCR of roughly 6 to 11 cycles was performed with a sample-barcoded 5' primer and a J-beta primer mix. A unique molecular identifier was introduced onto each TCR beta cDNA molecule by a template-switch 5' adaptor carrying 12 random nucleotides. At least 2.5 million CDR3-containing paired-end reads were obtained from each sample. First-strand cDNA was synthesized from all RNA with the Mint cDNA synthesis kit, primed by a TRBC-specific oligonucleotide. Following uracil-DNA glycosylase treatment, all cDNA underwent a first 18-cycle PCR with the universal primers M1SS and BC2_uni_R. In the source study's methods: For normalization, 1 million high-quality reads, each with a distinct molecular identifier, were randomly selected from each sample. Reads sharing molecular identifiers were discarded rather than binned into consensus sequences. MiTCR, run with a Q25 quality threshold and the strictest error-elimination algorithm, handled CDR3 identification, clonotype clustering and error correction. Lower-bound total TCR beta diversity was estimated with a nonparametric unseen species model using Euler transformation. The public reads were reanalyzed by TCRdb: fastp trimming at Q25, MiXCR alignment, in-frame beta chains only. Each CDR3 protein appears once, grouped with its most common genes and DNA. TCRdb, not the authors, supplied the V and J calls. For this sample the table gives about 640,000 distinct CDR3 sequences, of which around 54% were detected only once. Of the sample, approximately 37% is held by the ten largest clones.

The donors were some 39 Caucasian individuals from Russia, aged roughly 6 to 100 years, who were systemically healthy. Approximately 9.3 milliliters of peripheral blood were drawn from each donor into EDTA-treated Vacutainer tubes. Ficoll-Paque density-gradient centrifugation was used to isolate PBMCs, with at least 6.5 million per sample. Trizol reagent was used to extract total RNA from PBMCs, with at least 5 micrograms per sample. Naive CD45RAhigh/CD27high T cell percentages were measured by flow cytometry on a PBMC aliquot from every donor. This specimen comes from a study of blood T cells in healthy people across ages (dated by TCRdb to the mid-2010s). As for the study more broadly: In model experiments, template switching captured about one uniquely barcoded TCR beta cDNA molecule for every two T cells. Donors of different ages were randomly distributed across sequencing lanes to avoid experimental bias. Donors were grouped into four age groups: young (average 16 years), middle-aged (39), aged (62) and long-lived (approximately 82). Age-related changes in TCR beta repertoire diversity were measured in the study by deep sequencing normalized with unique cDNA molecular identifiers. Two additional independent replicas of 1 million unique cDNA reads from the same blood draw were analyzed for two donors (one aged 18 to 30 and one aged 80 or older). General findings and caveats noted by the study authors: Estimates of total diversity based on one million sequenced T cells were regarded as lower bounds and as underestimates. There was a strong correlation between observed TCR beta diversity and the percentage of naive T cells measured by flow cytometry. As age increased, observed TCR beta diversity per million T cells dropped in a roughly linear way, and a significant reduction was already evident by age roughly 36. Because the CMV infection status of the donors was unknown, age-related changes in expanded clonotypes may potentially have been confounded. The long-lived group showed more naive CD4+ T cells, fewer expanded clones and increased TCR diversity than the aged group, suggesting age selection. Since profiling was done on bulk unsorted PBMCs, naive and antigen-experienced compartments could not be conclusively compared.

Between the V and J ends, shortened by 2 bases and 2 bases respectively, the junction contains 13 bases. The CDR3 runs 16 residues from the cysteine to the phenylalanine. Of all the DNA, just the CDR3 is kept, 48 bases in frame from base 1. The V and J genes are TRBV12-3 or TRBV12-4 and TRBJ2-4, with TRBD2 as a weak D call on 7 bases. The receptor's source is a man aged 55-75 years in good health. The sample consisted of blood. The CDR3 protein sequence reads: CASSLFGGAPKNIQYF. In nucleotide form, the sequence is TGTGCCAGCAGTTTATTTGGGGGGGCGCCCAAAAACATTCAGTACTTC.